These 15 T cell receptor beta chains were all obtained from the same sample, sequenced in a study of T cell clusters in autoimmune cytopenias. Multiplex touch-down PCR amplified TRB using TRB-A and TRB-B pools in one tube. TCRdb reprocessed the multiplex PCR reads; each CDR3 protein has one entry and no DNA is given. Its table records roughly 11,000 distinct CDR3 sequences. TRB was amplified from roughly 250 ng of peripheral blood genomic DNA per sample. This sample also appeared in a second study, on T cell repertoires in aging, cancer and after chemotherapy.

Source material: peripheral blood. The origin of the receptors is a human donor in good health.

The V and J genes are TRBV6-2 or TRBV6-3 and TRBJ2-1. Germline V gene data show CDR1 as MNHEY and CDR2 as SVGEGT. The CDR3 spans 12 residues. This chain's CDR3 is CSSCSSYNEQFF.

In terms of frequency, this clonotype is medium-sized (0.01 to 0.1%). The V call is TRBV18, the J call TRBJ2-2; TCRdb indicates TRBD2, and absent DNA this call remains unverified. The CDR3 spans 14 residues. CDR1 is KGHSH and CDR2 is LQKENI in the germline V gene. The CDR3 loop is CASSPRTPIGELFF.

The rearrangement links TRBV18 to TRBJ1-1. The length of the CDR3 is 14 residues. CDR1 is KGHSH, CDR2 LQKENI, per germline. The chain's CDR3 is CASSLGSGNTEAFF. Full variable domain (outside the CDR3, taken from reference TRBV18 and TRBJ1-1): NAGVMQNPRHLVRRRGQEARLRCSPMKGHSHVYWYRQLPEEGLKFMVYLQKENIIDESGMPKERFSAEFPKEGPSILRIQQVVRGDSAAYFCASSLGSGNTEAFFGQGTRLTVV.

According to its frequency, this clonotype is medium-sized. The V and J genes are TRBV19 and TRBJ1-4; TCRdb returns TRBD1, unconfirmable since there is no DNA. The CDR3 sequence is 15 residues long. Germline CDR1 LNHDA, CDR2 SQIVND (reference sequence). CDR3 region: CASGRGLATNEKLFF.

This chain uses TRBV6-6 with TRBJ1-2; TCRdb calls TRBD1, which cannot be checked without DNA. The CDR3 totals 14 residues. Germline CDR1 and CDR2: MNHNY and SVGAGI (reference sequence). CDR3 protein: CASSYTEGYYGYTF.

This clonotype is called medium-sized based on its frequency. The CDR3 sequence: CATSRDNPLVSEQFF. The chain is built from TRBV15 and TRBJ2-1; TCRdb gives TRBD1 as the D gene, but with no DNA this cannot be confirmed. Germline V gives CDR1 LNHNV, CDR2 YYDKDF (reference sequence). The CDR3 is 15 amino acids.

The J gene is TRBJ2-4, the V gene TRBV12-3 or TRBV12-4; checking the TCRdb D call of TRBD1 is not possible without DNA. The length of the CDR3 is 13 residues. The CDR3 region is CASSPLPQNIQYF.

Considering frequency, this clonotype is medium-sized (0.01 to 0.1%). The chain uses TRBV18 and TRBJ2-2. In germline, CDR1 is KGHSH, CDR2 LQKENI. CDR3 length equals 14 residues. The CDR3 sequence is CASSPLKGTGELFF.

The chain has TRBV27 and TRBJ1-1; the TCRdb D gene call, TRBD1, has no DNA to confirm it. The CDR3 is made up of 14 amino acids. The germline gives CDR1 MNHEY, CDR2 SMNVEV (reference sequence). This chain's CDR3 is CASSVGHMNTEAFF.

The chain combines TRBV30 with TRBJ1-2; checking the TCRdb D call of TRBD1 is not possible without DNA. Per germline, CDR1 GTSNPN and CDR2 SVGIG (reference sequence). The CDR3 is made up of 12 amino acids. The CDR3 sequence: CAWSRDTGGYTF.

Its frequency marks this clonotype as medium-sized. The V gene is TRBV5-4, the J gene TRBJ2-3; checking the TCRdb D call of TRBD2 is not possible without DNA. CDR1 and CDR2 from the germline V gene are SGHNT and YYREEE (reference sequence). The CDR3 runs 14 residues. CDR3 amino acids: CASSLTSGTDTQYF.

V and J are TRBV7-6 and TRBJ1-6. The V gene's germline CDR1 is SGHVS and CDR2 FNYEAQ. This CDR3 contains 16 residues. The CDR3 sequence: CASSRTSGTANSPLHF.

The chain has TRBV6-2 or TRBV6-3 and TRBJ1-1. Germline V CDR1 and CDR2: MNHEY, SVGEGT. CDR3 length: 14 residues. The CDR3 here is CASSYVGGNTEAFF.

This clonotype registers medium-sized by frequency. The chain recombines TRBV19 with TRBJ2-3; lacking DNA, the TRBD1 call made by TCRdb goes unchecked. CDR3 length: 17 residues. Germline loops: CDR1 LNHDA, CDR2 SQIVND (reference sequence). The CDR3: CASSIIRPDSSTDTQYF.

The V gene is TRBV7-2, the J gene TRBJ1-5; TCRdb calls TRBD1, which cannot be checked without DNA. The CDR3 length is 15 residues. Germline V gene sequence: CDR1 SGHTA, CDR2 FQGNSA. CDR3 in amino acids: CASSRGGDSNQPQHF.